The 27 T cell receptor beta chains given below trace back to one sample, sequenced in a study of blood T cell repertoires in COVID-19. The repertoire was sequenced with immunoSEQ multiplex PCR; TCRdb's copy has only in-frame clones and lacks some. The sample contains tens of thousands of clones, about nine tenths of which appear only once. The sample comprised peripheral blood. The receptors stem from a human donor in a cohort sampled during active COVID-19.

The genes are TRBV6-5 and TRBJ2-2, with 8 nucleotides matching TRBD2. This CDR3 comprises 14 residues. In germline, CDR1 is MNHEY, CDR2 SVGAGI. V shed 6 bases, J shed 5 bases, and the junction held 5 bases outside the gene matches. Here the CDR3 DNA reads TGTGCCAGCAGCCCGGGAGGGGGGACCGGGGAGCTGTTTTTT. This translates into CASSPGGGTGELFF.

V gene TRBV14 combines with J gene TRBJ1-2; TRBD1 aligns across 8 bases. Germline assignment: CDR1 SGHDN and CDR2 FVKESK. The ends lost 3 bases at V and 3 bases at J; junction bases unmatched: 6. The length of the CDR3 is 15 residues. The CDR3 DNA reads TGTGCCAGCAGCCAGTCCAGGGGGCTTGACTATGGCTACACCTTC. The encoded protein is CASSQSRGLDYGYTF.

The chain employs TRBV5-1 and TRBJ1-1; the D gene is possibly TRBD1 (6 bases). CDR1 and CDR2 (germline): SGHRS, YFSETQ. Trimming took 1 base from V and 5 from J, leaving 18 bases between them. The length of the CDR3 is 16 residues. The CDR3 nucleotides are TGCGCCAGCAGCTTGACTCGCGGGGGCGCGAGAACTGAAGCTTTCTTT. Its protein is CASSLTRGGARTEAFF.

The chain couples TRBV19 to TRBJ2-1; D might be TRBD1 (7 bases). Germline V gives CDR1 LNHDA, CDR2 SQIVND (reference sequence). The CDR3 consists of 15 residues. V was shortened by 2 bases and J by 7 bases, with 15 bases between the two germline ends. The CDR3 reads CASSIKGAGWNEQFF. The CDR3 bases are TGTGCCAGTAGTATAAAGGGGGCGGGATGGAATGAGCAGTTCTTC.

This clone has just one count. The CDR3 here is CASSEDTGQGADGYTF. CDR3 coding DNA: TGTGCCAGCAGCGAGGATACGGGACAGGGGGCGGATGGCTACACCTTC. The rearrangement links TRBV7-7 to TRBJ1-2, with 12 bases matching TRBD1. CDR3 length: 16 amino acids. V lost 5 bases to trimming and J lost 6 bases; unmatched junction nucleotides: 10. Germline CDR1 and CDR2: SSHAT and FNYEAQ (reference sequence). Variable domain in full (rest from reference TRBV7-7 and TRBJ1-2): GAGVSQSPRYKVTKRGQDVTLRCDPISSHATLYWYQQALGQGPEFLTYFNYEAQPDKSGLPSDRFSAERPEGSISTLTIQRTEQRDSAMYRCASSEDTGQGADGYTFGSGTRLTVV.

The V call is TRBV5-6, the J call TRBJ2-5; 9 bases match TRBD1. J was trimmed by 5 bases and V by 0 bases; bases with no gene match: 5. Per germline, CDR1 SGHDT and CDR2 YYEEEE. The CDR3 totals 15 residues. CDR3 residues: CASSLDYRGRETQYF. CDR3 bases: TGTGCCAGCAGCTTGGATTACAGGGGGCGGGAGACCCAGTACTTC.

This sequence joins TRBV7-9 and TRBJ2-1, with a weak D call TRBD1 (5 bases). Germline values: CDR1 SEHNR, CDR2 FQNEAQ (reference sequence). V was cut by 5 bases and J by 4 bases, with 18 bases left in between. The CDR3 consists of 16 residues. CDR3 sequence (DNA): TGTGCCAGCAGCCCTCAGACAGATTCCCTTTACAATGAGCAGTTCTTC. It yields the protein CASSPQTDSLYNEQFF. The entire variable domain, with the rest obtained from reference TRBV7-9 and TRBJ2-1, is as follows: DTGVSQNPRHKITKRGQNVTFRCDPISEHNRLYWYRQTLGQGPEFLTYFQNEAQLEKSRLLSDRFSAERPKGSFSTLEIQRTEQGDSAMYLCASSPQTDSLYNEQFFGPGTRLTVL.

The V gene is TRBV6-5, the J gene TRBJ2-7, with D unresolved. V lost 6 bases, J lost 3 bases, and 9 bases lay in between. Germline-derived CDR1 and CDR2 are MNHEY and SVGAGI. The CDR3 spans 12 residues. Here the CDR3 DNA reads TGTGCCAGCAGGGGCCCTAACTACGAGCAGTACTTC. Translation: CASRGPNYEQYF.

The chain links TRBV2 to TRBJ1-4, with 11 bases identical to TRBD1. Germline CDR1 and CDR2: SNHLY and FYNNEI. J lost 6 bases, V lost 6 bases, and 6 bases had no gene match. The CDR3 is 15 residues long. CDR3 amino acids: CASSADRGRHEKLFF. The CDR3 coding sequence is TGTGCCAGCAGCGCGGACAGGGGGCGACATGAAAAACTGTTTTTT.

The chain links TRBV5-1 to TRBJ2-6; the match to TRBD1 covers 7 bases. Per the germline V gene, CDR1 is SGHRS and CDR2 is YFSETQ. The CDR3 has 16 amino acids. V was pared by 3 bases and J by 0 bases, with 3 bases of the junction left unmatched. CDR3 region: CASSWGQSSGANVLTF. In DNA, the CDR3 is TGCGCCAGCAGCTGGGGACAGTCCTCTGGGGCCAACGTCCTGACTTTC.

The chain couples TRBV7-2 to TRBJ1-6; 9 nucleotides line up with TRBD1. V shed 1 base, J shed 7 bases, and the junction held 5 bases outside the gene matches. The CDR3 sequence is 16 residues long. Germline V lookup: CDR1 SGHTA, CDR2 FQGNSA. Here the CDR3 reads CASSLGSGTGNSPLHF. The CDR3 bases are TGTGCCAGCAGCTTAGGAAGCGGGACAGGGAATTCACCCCTCCACTTT.

This rearrangement joins TRBV19 to TRBJ1-6; the match to TRBD1 covers 7 bases. Germline CDR1 LNHDA, CDR2 SQIVND (reference sequence). Trimming removed 1 base from V and 6 bases from J; junction bases left unmatched: 6. The CDR3 consists of 16 residues. CDR3 protein: CASSIGQGVGNSPLHF. CDR3 nucleotides: TGTGCCAGTAGTATAGGGCAGGGGGTCGGTAATTCACCCCTCCACTTT.

This rearrangement joins TRBV30 to TRBJ1-1; no reliable D call. The CDR3 has 15 residues. Trimming took off 0 bases at V and 0 bases at J, with 11 bases between the two ends. Looked up from germline, CDR1 is GTSNPN and CDR2 is SVGIG (reference sequence). The chain's CDR3 is CAWSVPVRMNTEAFF. CDR3 in DNA: TGTGCCTGGAGTGTACCCGTCAGGATGAACACTGAAGCTTTCTTT.

The chain has TRBV18 and TRBJ2-7; 9 bases agree with TRBD1. J was trimmed by 2 bases and V by 3 bases; bases with no gene match: 11. CDR3 size: 17 residues. The germline V gene encodes CDR1 KGHSH and CDR2 LQKENI. In DNA form, the CDR3 reads TGTGCCAGCTCACCCCTTGGGACAGGGCAAATCCCCTACGAGCAGTACTTC. Protein: CASSPLGTGQIPYEQYF.

The V call is TRBV27, the J call TRBJ2-7; 11 bases agree with TRBD1. The CDR3 runs to 16 residues. Trimming removed 4 bases from V and 6 bases from J; junction bases left unmatched: 11. The germline V gene encodes CDR1 MNHEY and CDR2 SMNVEV (reference sequence). The CDR3 is CASSSRIRTGGVEQYF. CDR3 sequence (DNA): TGTGCCAGCAGTTCTAGGATAAGGACAGGGGGCGTCGAGCAGTACTTC.

V gene TRBV2 combines with J gene TRBJ2-3; 9 nucleotides align to TRBD2. Germline loops: CDR1 SNHLY, CDR2 FYNNEI. This CDR3 region has 16 residues. After removal of 6 bases from V and 0 bases from J, the junction contained 7 bases not matched to a gene. The CDR3 DNA reads TGTGCCAGCAGCCAGGTAGCGGGGGCTAGCACAGATACGCAGTATTTT. As protein: CASSQVAGASTDTQYF.

This chain links TRBV2 with TRBJ2-3, with TRBD1 identical over 7 bases. The V gene end was trimmed by 6 bases and the J gene end by 0 bases; junction bases not matched to a gene: 3. CDR1 and CDR2 (germline): SNHLY, FYNNEI. The CDR3 is 14 residues long. CDR3 nucleotides: TGTGCCAGCAGGACAGGGTCCAGCACAGATACGCAGTATTTT. It codes for CASRTGSSTDTQYF.

J is TRBJ2-7 and V is TRBV11-3; 9 bases match TRBD2. The CDR3 consists of 15 residues. CDR1 is SGHNT, CDR2 YENEEA, per germline. Trimming at V came to 6 bases and at J to 1 base, leaving 7 bases not matched to a gene. CDR3 loop: CASSFGLAPSYEQYF. In nucleotides, the CDR3 is TGTGCCAGCAGTTTCGGACTAGCGCCTTCCTACGAGCAGTACTTC. Using reference TRBV11-3 and TRBJ2-7 for the parts outside the CDR3, the full variable domain is EAGVVQSPRYKIIEKKQPVAFWCNPISGHNTLYWYLQNLGQGPELLIRYENEEAVDDSQLPKDRFSAERLKGVDSTLKIQPAELGDSAVYLCASSFGLAPSYEQYFGPGTRLTVT.

This chain links TRBV6-1 with TRBJ1-1; unclear D gene. Germline lookup yields CDR1 MNHNS and CDR2 SASEGT. Trimming left V 1 base short and J 5 bases short, with 5 bases between. CDR3 size: 12 residues. CDR3 loop: CASSEGATEAFF. The CDR3 nucleotides read TGTGCCAGCAGTGAAGGGGCGACTGAAGCTTTCTTT.

The chain couples TRBV6-6 to TRBJ2-2, with TRBD1 as a possible D gene (5 bases). Trimming removed 5 bases at V and 4 bases at J, with 5 bases between. Germline V gene sequence: CDR1 MNHNY, CDR2 SVGAGI (reference sequence). This CDR3 has 12 amino acids. In DNA form, the CDR3 reads TGTGCCAGCAGTAGGGGCACCGGGGAGCTGTTTTTT. Its translation is CASSRGTGELFF.

The rearrangement uses TRBV7-2 and TRBJ2-1, with D tentatively TRBD1 (7 bases). V lost 0 bases, J lost 0 bases, and 15 bases lay in between. CDR1 is SGHTA, CDR2 FQGNSA, per germline. The CDR3 consists of 18 residues. The CDR3 reads CASSLAGGQSSSYNEQFF. CDR3 nucleotides: TGTGCCAGCAGCTTAGCCGGGGGACAGTCGAGCTCCTACAATGAGCAGTTCTTC.

This chain uses TRBV2 with TRBJ2-1; TRBD1 aligns across 8 bases. The length of the CDR3 is 16 residues. The J segment lost 5 bases and the V segment lost 5 bases, leaving 11 bases of the junction unmatched. Germline CDR1 is SNHLY and CDR2 is FYNNEI. Written as DNA, the CDR3 is TGTGCCAGCAGTCGTCGGACAGGGAGGTTACACAATGAGCAGTTCTTC. Amino acids: CASSRRTGRLHNEQFF.

The chain couples TRBV18 to TRBJ2-3; 9 positions agree with TRBD2. From germline, CDR1 is KGHSH and CDR2 LQKENI. The CDR3 runs to 18 residues. The trim removed 3 bases at V and 1 base at J, leaving 11 bases unmatched. CDR3 residues: CASSPEAGGLLGTDTQYF. CDR3 nucleotides: TGTGCCAGCTCACCGGAGGCGGGGGGGCTGCTCGGCACAGATACGCAGTATTTT.

This chain links TRBV5-6 with TRBJ2-3; tentatively, D is TRBD2 (5 bases). The CDR3 is made up of 15 amino acids. Germline lookup yields CDR1 SGHDT and CDR2 YYEEEE. V dropped 1 base and J dropped 3 bases, with 12 bases sitting between them. The CDR3 sequence: CASSLSLAGTDTQYF. The CDR3 DNA sequence: TGTGCCAGCAGCTTGTCCCTAGCTGGTACAGATACGCAGTATTTT.

This chain uses TRBV5-1 with TRBJ1-4; possibly TRBD1 for D (6 bases). The CDR3 contains 15 residues. Per the germline V gene, CDR1 is SGHRS and CDR2 is YFSETQ. With 0 bases removed from V and 8 bases from J, the gap between germline ends came to 14 bases. CDR3 in amino acids: CASSLGAGVGEKLFF. The CDR3 DNA sequence: TGCGCCAGCAGCTTGGGGGCAGGGGTAGGAGAAAAACTGTTTTTT.

The chain joins TRBV21-1 to TRBJ2-5; TRBD1 is the table's D call and was not checked against the DNA. TRBV21-1 is recorded as a pseudogene. The CDR3 runs 16 residues. CDR3 in DNA: TGTGCCAGCAGCAAAGATGGCAGGGGGCCGGGGGAGACCCAGTACTTC. It yields the protein CASSKDGRGPGETQYF.

The table lists this clone with a count of one. The V call is TRBV18, the J call TRBJ2-5, with D perhaps TRBD2 (6 bases). Germline assignment: CDR1 KGHSH and CDR2 LQKENI. Trimming cost V 6 bases and J 2 bases, with 13 bases left between them. The CDR3 covers 14 residues. DNA of the CDR3: TGTGCCAGCTCGCACCGGGAGAAACAAGAGACCCAGTACTTC. Its protein is CASSHREKQETQYF.